This is a list of T cell receptor beta chains from one sample in a study of immune evolution from preneoplasia to lung adenocarcinoma. Assay used: immunoSEQ multiplex PCR; TCRdb lists only in-frame clones, some missing. The data hold around 8,200 clones, with roughly 82% observed a single time. The specimen sequenced was FFPE minimally invasive lung adenocarcinoma tissue. The receptors were gathered from a person between 70 and 80 years old with lung adenocarcinoma. Each CDR3 is given with its conserved first and last residue. The order of the fields is CDR3 DNA, CDR3 protein, clone size, CDR3 length, D gene, V gene, J gene. A D gene is named only where the DNA matches it firmly. Clone size is not always given. Where it is, it says once, few, many or a class for expanded clones.

CDR3nt: TGCGCCAGCAGCTTGGCCCGGGAGGGGGCCGGCTGGAGCACAGATACGCAGTATTTT; CDR3aa: CASSLAREGAGWSTDTQYF; abundance: -; len: 19; d_gene: -; v_gene: TRBV5-1; j_gene: TRBJ2-3
CDR3nt: TGTGCCTCCAACGGAGACTCTGGAAACACCATATATTTT; CDR3aa: CASNGDSGNTIYF; abundance: -; len: 13; d_gene: -; v_gene: TRBV10-3; j_gene: TRBJ1-3
CDR3nt: TGTGCCAGCAGCGAGCTAGCGGGAGGGAACACCGGGGAGCTGTTTTTT; CDR3aa: CASSELAGGNTGELFF; abundance: -; len: 16; d_gene: TRBD2; v_gene: TRBV5-4; j_gene: TRBJ2-2
CDR3nt: TGTGCCAGCTCACCACGGGTCGCAGCGGGAGTTACAGAGACCCAGTACTTC; CDR3aa: CASSPRVAAGVTETQYF; abundance: -; len: 17; d_gene: TRBD2; v_gene: TRBV18; j_gene: TRBJ2-5
CDR3nt: TGTGCCAGCAGTGAGTCAAACAGGGAGAGGCTCACCTTC; CDR3aa: CASSESNRERLTF; abundance: -; len: 13; d_gene: -; v_gene: TRBV6-1; j_gene: TRBJ1-2
CDR3nt: TGTGCCAGCAGTGAAGATACAGGGGCGGGTGGCTACACCTTC; CDR3aa: CASSEDTGAGGYTF; abundance: -; len: 14; d_gene: TRBD1; v_gene: TRBV25-1; j_gene: TRBJ1-2
CDR3nt: TGTGCCAGCAGTTACTTCGGAGACACCCTCCACTTT; CDR3aa: CASSYFGDTLHF; abundance: -; len: 12; d_gene: -; v_gene: TRBV6-5; j_gene: TRBJ1-6
CDR3nt: TGTGCCAGCAGCCCCCAAACGGGGGGGAGCACAGATACGCAGTATTTT; CDR3aa: CASSPQTGGSTDTQYF; abundance: -; len: 16; d_gene: TRBD2; v_gene: TRBV9; j_gene: TRBJ2-3
CDR3nt: TGTGCCAGCAGTTGGACTAGCGGGGGGGGGAATGAGCAGTTCTTC; CDR3aa: CASSWTSGGGNEQFF; abundance: few; len: 15; d_gene: TRBD2; v_gene: TRBV6-5; j_gene: TRBJ2-1
CDR3nt: TGTGCCATCAGTGAGTCCAGGGGGAGCAATCAGCCCCAGCATTTT; CDR3aa: CAISESRGSNQPQHF; abundance: -; len: 15; d_gene: TRBD1; v_gene: TRBV10-3; j_gene: TRBJ1-5